This TCR beta chain was found in a study of T cell responses to AZD1222 COVID-19 vaccine. The CDR3 spans 14 residues. With 4 bases removed from V and 6 bases from J, the gap between germline ends came to 16 bases. Germline V gene lookup returns CDR1 MNHEY and CDR2 SVGAGI. Measured with immunoSEQ multiplex PCR; TCRdb has only the in-frame clones, and not every one. The sample yields about 150,000 clones, over 80% seen once. The specimen comprised peripheral blood, sampled on day 0 of MenACWY control vaccination. The clonotype comes from an adult in good health. The rearrangement uses TRBV6-5 and TRBJ2-7, with D possibly matching TRBD2 (5 bases). CDR3 nucleotide sequence: TGTGCCAGCAGTTCCGTCCTCGGGAAGGCCGAGCAGTACTTC. Protein sequence: CASSSVLGKAEQYF.